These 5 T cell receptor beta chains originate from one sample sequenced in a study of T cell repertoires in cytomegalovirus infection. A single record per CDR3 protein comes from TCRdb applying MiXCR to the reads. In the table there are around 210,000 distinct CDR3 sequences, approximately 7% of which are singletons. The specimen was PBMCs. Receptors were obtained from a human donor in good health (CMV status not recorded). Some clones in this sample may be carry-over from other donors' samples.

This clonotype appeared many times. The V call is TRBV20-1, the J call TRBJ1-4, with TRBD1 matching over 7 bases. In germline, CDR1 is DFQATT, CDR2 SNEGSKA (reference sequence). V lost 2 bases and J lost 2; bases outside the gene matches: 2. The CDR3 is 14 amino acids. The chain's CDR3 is CSARKTGTNEKLFF. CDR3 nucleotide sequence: TGCAGTGCTAGAAAGACAGGGACTAATGAAAAACTGTTTTTT.

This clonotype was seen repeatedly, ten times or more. In nucleotides, the CDR3 is TGTGCCAGCAGCGCGAGCTATGGCTACACCTTC. Amino acid sequence: CASSASYGYTF. This rearrangement joins TRBV4-2 to TRBJ1-2; no clear D. V lost 5 bases and J lost 4, with 5 bases in between. The CDR3 length is 11 residues. Germline assignment: CDR1 LGHNA and CDR2 YNFKEQ.

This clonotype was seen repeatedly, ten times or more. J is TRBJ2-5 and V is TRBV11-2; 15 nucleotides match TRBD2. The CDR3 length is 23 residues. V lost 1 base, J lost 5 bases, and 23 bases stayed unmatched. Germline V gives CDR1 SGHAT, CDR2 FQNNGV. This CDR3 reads CASSLGLRWTSGGAENLHETQYF. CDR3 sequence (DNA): TGTGCCAGCAGCTTAGGTTTGCGATGGACTAGCGGGGGGGCTGAGAATCTGCATGAGACCCAGTACTTC.

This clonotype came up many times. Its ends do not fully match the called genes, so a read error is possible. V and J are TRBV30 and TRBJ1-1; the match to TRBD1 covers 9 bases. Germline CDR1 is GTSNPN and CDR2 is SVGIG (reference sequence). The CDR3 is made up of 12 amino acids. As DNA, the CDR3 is TGTGCCCGGAGGACAGGGGATCTTGAAGCTTTCTTT. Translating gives CARRTGDLEAFF.

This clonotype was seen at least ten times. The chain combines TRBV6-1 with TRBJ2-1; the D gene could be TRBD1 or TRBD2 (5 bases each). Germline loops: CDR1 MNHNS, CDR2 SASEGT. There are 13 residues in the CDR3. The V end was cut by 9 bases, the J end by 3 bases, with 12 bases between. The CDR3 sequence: CASARGDYNEQFF. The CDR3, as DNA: TGTGCCAGTGCCCGAGGGGACTACAATGAGCAGTTCTTC.